This T cell receptor beta chain was identified in a study of shared clonotypes between healthy human individuals. The ends were cut back, 0 bases at V and 3 bases at J, with 7 bases in the middle. The CDR3 loop spans 13 amino acids. In germline, CDR1 is SGHRS, CDR2 YFSETQ. Only CD45RO-negative cells positively selected for CCR7 counted as naive CD8 cells, so terminally differentiated effector memory CD45RA+ cells were excluded. DNA at 200 ng, about 30,000 T cell genomes, went into sorted-subset replicate PCRs. Some clones are missing from TCRdb's copy, which holds only in-frame ones; the method was immunoSEQ multiplex PCR. The sample has about 2.2 million clones; around 93% are singletons.

Sequencing used naive CD8+ T cells from PBMCs. The rearrangement links TRBV5-1 to TRBJ2-7; D possibly corresponds to TRBD2 (5 bases). This sequence originates from a man aged 18 to 30 in good health. Some clones in this sample may be carry-over from other donors' samples. The CDR3 is CASSLGEIYEQYF. The CDR3 DNA reads as TGCGCCAGCAGCTTGGGGGAGATCTACGAGCAGTACTTC.